This paragraph covers one TCR beta chain sequence. The sample belongs to a study of blood T cell repertoires in COVID-19. Across the study: COVID-19 samples collected from the United States, Italy and Spain covered acute and convalescent phases.

The germline gives CDR1 LGHNT, CDR2 FRNRAP. The CDR3 runs to 18 residues. With 0 bases removed from V and 3 bases from J, the gap between germline ends came to 18 bases. TCRdb's table, derived via immunoSEQ multiplex PCR, lists solely in-frame clones and lacks some. This repertoire shows approximately 210,000 clones, around 89% found once; its top ten account for about 8.8%. Membership in each cohort depended on participant-reported clinical history. Symptom resolution, clearance, or two negative PCRs marked donors in Cohort 3 as recovered. The material sequenced was PBMCs or T cells enriched from blood (not recorded which). This chain uses TRBV12-5 with TRBJ2-1, with D perhaps matching TRBD1 (7 bases). The clonotype originates from a woman under 30 who had recovered from COVID-19. In nucleotides, the CDR3 is TGTGCTAGTGGTTTGGTACATATGGAGGGGGCTGACTACAATGAGCAGTTCTTC. This encodes CASGLVHMEGADYNEQFF.